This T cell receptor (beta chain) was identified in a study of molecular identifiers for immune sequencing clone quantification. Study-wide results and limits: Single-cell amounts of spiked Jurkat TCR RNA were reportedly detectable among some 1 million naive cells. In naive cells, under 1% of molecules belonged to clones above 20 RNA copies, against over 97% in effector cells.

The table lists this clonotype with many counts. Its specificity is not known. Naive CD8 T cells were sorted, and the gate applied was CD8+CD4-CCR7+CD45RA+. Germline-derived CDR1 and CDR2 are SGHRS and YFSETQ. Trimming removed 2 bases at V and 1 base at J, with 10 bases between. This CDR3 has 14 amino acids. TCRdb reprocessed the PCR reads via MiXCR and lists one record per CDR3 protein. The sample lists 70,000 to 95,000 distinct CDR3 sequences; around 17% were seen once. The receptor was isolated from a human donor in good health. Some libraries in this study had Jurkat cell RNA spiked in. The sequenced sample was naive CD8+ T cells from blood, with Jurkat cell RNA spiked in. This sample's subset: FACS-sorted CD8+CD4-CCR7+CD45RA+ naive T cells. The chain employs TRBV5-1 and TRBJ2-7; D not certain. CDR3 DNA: TGCGCCAGCAGCTTTCGCGACAATTCCTACGAGCAGTACTTC. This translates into CASSFRDNSYEQYF.